Shown below are 13 T cell receptor beta chains from a single sample sequenced in a study of regulatory T cells in long-lasting Graves disease. Library construction for TCR beta used iRepertoire HTBI primers and Arm-PCR of CDR3 regions. One entry per CDR3 protein, called by TCRdb with MiXCR from the multiplex PCR reads. The sample has hundreds of thousands of distinct CDR3 sequences; about 16% are singletons. Time point: newly diagnosed GD, antithyroid drugs for less than 3 months. PBMC RNA was the source of the TCR library. This same sample was also taken into another study, of T cells in Graves' hyperthyroidism and ophthalmopathy.

Material: peripheral blood mononuclear cells (PBMCs), obtained at new diagnosis, from a patient treated with antithyroid drugs. All receptors derive from a woman aged 40-65 years with Graves disease.

The table lists this clonotype with a few counts. The rearrangement joins TRBV7-2 to TRBJ2-3; D is perhaps TRBD2 (6 bases). The length of the CDR3 is 13 residues. Trimming cost V 2 bases and J 12 bases, with 15 bases left between them. CDR1 is SGHTA and CDR2 is FQGNSA in the germline V gene. CDR3 sequence (DNA): TGTGCCAGCAGCTTAACCGGGACTCTCGGCCAGTATTTT. Translating it yields CASSLTGTLGQYF.

Comments on this clonotype: At one boundary the junction diverges from the germline segment, which might be a read error. The chain recombines TRBV3-1 with TRBJ2-4; TRBD1 matches at 7 bases. The CDR3 runs to 17 residues. Germline V lookup: CDR1 LGHDT, CDR2 YNNKEL (reference sequence). As DNA, the CDR3 is TGTGCCAGCAGCCCCGGGACAGTCCAGCTAGCCAAAAACACTCAGTACTTC. Its translation is CASSPGTVQLAKNTQYF.

The table lists this clonotype with many counts. The chain employs TRBV11-2 and TRBJ1-1, with a tentative D call TRBD1 (6 bases). This CDR3 region has 15 residues. Trimming cost V 7 bases and J 5 bases, with 20 bases left between them. Germline CDR1 reads SGHAT; CDR2 reads FQNNGV. CDR3 sequence (DNA): TGTGCCAGCACCCGGGACACCGACCCACGGACTGAAGCTTTCTTT. This translates into CASTRDTDPRTEAFF. Full variable domain (missing parts from reference TRBV11-2 and TRBJ1-1): EAGVAQSPRYKIIEKRQSVAFWCNPISGHATLYWYQQILGQGPKLLIQFQNNGVVDDSQLPKDRFSAERLKGVDSTLKIQPAKLEDSAVYLCASTRDTDPRTEAFFGQGTRLTVV.

This clonotype was counted once. A much larger clone sits a single nucleotide away, making a read error possible. V and J are TRBV2 and TRBJ1-2; no clear D gene. The length of the CDR3 is 15 residues. Germline CDR1 reads SNHLY; CDR2 reads FYNNEI. CDR3 amino acids: CASSERRKSIYGYAF. CDR3 sequence (DNA): TGTGCCAGCAGTGAACGCAGGAAATCCATCTATGGCTACGCCTTC. Looking up the rest from reference TRBV2 and TRBJ1-2 gives the full variable domain: EPEVTQTPSHQVTQMGQEVILRCVPISNHLYFYWYRQILGQKVEFLVSFYNNEISEKSEIFDDQFSVERPDGSNFTLKIRSTKLEDSAMYFCASSERRKSIYGYAFGSGTRLTVV.

The V gene is TRBV2, the J gene TRBJ1-2, with D possibly matching TRBD1 (5 bases). V lost 0 bases and J 13 bases, leaving 15 bases between the germline ends. Germline CDR1 reads SNHLY; CDR2 reads FYNNEI. The CDR3 length is 13 residues. CDR3 sequence reads: CASSEAAIYRSTF. The DNA of the CDR3 is TGTGCCAGCAGTGAAGCGGCAATTTACAGGAGCACCTTC.

This chain connects TRBV7-9 to TRBJ2-2; D could derive from TRBD1 or TRBD2 (5 bases each). CDR3 size: 15 residues. Deletions cut 6 bases from V and 4 bases from J, with 15 bases between. Germline V gene data show CDR1 as SEHNR and CDR2 as FQNEAQ (reference sequence). The CDR3 DNA reads as TGTGCCAGCAGTCCCAGGGACCCCTCCACCGGGGAGCTGTTTTTT. As protein: CASSPRDPSTGELFF.

The V gene is TRBV4-1, the J gene TRBJ1-1; a weak D match, TRBD1 (5 bases). The V gene lost 0 bases and the J gene lost 0 bases, with 14 bases spanning the gap. CDR3 length: 17 amino acids. Germline-derived CDR1 and CDR2 are MGHRA and YSYEKL. The CDR3 region is CASSQDPAGLLNTEAFF. The DNA of the CDR3 is TGCGCCAGCAGCCAAGATCCCGCAGGGTTATTGAACACTGAAGCTTTCTTT.

The V gene is TRBV5-5, the J gene TRBJ1-2, with 7 positions matching TRBD1. CDR1 and CDR2 (germline): SGHKS, YYEKEE (reference sequence). The length of the CDR3 is 13 residues. The V segment lost 5 bases and the J segment 4 bases; nucleotides outside the gene matches: 5. CDR3 protein: CASRSGTVYGYTF. CDR3 coding DNA: TGTGCCAGCAGATCCGGGACAGTCTATGGCTACACCTTC.

This clonotype was observed many times. The chain links TRBV20-1 to TRBJ2-7; D is possibly TRBD2 (7 bases). V was trimmed by 5 bases and J by 6 bases, leaving 14 bases between them. There are 12 residues in the CDR3. Germline V gene sequence: CDR1 DFQATT, CDR2 SNEGSKA (reference sequence). The DNA of the CDR3 is TGCAGTGCTGGCTGGGGGGGCCCCGAGCAGTACTTC. Residues: CSAGWGGPEQYF.

This clonotype was observed many times. The CDR3 spells CSAGQLPYEQYF. The CDR3 DNA is TGCAGTGCGGGACAGCTTCCCTACGAGCAGTACTTC. The chain joins TRBV20-1 to TRBJ2-7; 7 nucleotides line up with TRBD1. J gave up 2 bases and V 6 bases, and 4 bases lay outside the gene matches. From germline, CDR1 is DFQATT and CDR2 SNEGSKA (reference sequence). The CDR3 is 12 amino acids.

This clonotype was seen ten or more times. The chain uses TRBV5-5 and TRBJ2-3, with D perhaps matching TRBD2 (6 bases). This CDR3 spans 14 amino acids. Deletions cut 4 bases from V and 2 bases from J, with 11 bases between. The germline V gene encodes CDR1 SGHKS and CDR2 YYEKEE (reference sequence). The CDR3 nucleotides read TGTGCCAGCAGCATCCGGGACTTCACAGATACGCAGTATTTT. Protein product: CASSIRDFTDTQYF.

In this sample, this clonotype turned up a few times. This rearrangement joins TRBV7-3 to TRBJ2-1, with D perhaps TRBD1 or TRBD2 (5 bases each). The ends were cut back, 5 bases at V and 5 bases at J, with 13 bases in the middle. The CDR3 is 14 amino acids. CDR1 is SGHTA and CDR2 is FQGTGA in the germline V gene. CDR3 region: CASSPGTTNNEQFF. CDR3 DNA: TGTGCCAGCAGCCCCGGGACCACGAACAATGAGCAGTTCTTC.

This chain uses TRBV20-1 with TRBJ2-2; D gene uncertain. Trimming took 1 base from V and 7 from J, leaving 7 bases between them. Germline-derived CDR1 and CDR2 are DFQATT and SNEGSKA (reference sequence). This CDR3 is 12 amino acids long. CDR3 protein: CSARGMGGELFF. The CDR3 DNA follows: TGCAGTGCTAGAGGGATGGGCGGGGAGCTGTTTTTT.